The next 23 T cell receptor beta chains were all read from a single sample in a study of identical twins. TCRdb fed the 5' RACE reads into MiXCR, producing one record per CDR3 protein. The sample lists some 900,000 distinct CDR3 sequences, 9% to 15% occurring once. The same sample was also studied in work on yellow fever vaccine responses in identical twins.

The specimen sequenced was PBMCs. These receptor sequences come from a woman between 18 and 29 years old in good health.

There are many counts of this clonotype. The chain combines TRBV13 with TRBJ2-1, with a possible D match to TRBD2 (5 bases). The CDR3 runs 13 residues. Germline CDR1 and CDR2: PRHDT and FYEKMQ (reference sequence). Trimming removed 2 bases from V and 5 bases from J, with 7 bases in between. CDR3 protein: CASSLSGNNEQFF. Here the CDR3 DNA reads TGTGCCAGCAGCTTAAGCGGAAACAATGAGCAGTTCTTC.

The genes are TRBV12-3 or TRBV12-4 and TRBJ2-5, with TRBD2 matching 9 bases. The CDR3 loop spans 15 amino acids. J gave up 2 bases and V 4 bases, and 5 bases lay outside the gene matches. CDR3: CASSWGAGGQETQYF. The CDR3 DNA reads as TGTGCCAGCAGTTGGGGAGCGGGGGGACAAGAGACCCAGTACTTC.

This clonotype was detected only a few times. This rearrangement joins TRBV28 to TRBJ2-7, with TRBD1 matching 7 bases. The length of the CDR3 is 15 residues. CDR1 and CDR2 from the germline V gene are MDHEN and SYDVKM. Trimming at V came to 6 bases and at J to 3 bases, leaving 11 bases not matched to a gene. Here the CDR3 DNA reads TGTGCCAGCAGGGACCCAGCGACAGGGTTCTACGAGCAGTACTTC. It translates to CASRDPATGFYEQYF.

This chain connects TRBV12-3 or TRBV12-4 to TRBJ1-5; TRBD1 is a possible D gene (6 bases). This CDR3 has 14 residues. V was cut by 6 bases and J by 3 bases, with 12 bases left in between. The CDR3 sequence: CASRNTGNNQPQHF. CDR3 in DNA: TGTGCCAGCAGAAATACAGGGAACAATCAGCCCCAGCATTTT.

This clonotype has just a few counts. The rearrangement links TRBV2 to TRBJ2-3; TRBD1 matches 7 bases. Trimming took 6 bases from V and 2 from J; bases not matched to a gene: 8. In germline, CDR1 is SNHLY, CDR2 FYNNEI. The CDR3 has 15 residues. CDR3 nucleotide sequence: TGTGCCAGCAGCAGAAACAGGGGTAACACAGATACGCAGTATTTT. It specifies CASSRNRGNTDTQYF.

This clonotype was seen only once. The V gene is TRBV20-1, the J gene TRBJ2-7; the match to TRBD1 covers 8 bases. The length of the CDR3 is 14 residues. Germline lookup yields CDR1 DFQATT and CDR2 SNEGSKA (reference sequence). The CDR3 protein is CCARSGGFENEQYV. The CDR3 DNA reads TGCTGTGCTAGGTCAGGGGGCTTTGAAAACGAGCAGTACGTC.

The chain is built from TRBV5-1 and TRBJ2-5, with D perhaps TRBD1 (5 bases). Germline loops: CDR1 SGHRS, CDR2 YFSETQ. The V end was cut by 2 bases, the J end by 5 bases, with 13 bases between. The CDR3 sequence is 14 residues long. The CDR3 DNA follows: TGCGCCAGCAGCTTTACCCAGGGTGAGGAGACCCAGTACTTC. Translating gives CASSFTQGEETQYF. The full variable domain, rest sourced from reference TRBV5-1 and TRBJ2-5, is KAGVTQTPRYLIKTRGQQVTLSCSPISGHRSVSWYQQTPGQGLQFLFEYFSETQRNKGNFPGRFSGRQFSNSRSEMNVSTLELGDSALYLCASSFTQGEETQYFGPGTRLLVL.

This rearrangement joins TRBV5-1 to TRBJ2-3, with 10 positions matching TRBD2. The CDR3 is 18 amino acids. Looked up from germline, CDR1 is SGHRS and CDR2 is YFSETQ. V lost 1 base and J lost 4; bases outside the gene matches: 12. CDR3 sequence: CASSLPSGLAGEADTQYF. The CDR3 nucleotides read TGCGCCAGCAGCTTGCCGTCCGGGCTAGCGGGAGAGGCAGATACGCAGTATTTT.

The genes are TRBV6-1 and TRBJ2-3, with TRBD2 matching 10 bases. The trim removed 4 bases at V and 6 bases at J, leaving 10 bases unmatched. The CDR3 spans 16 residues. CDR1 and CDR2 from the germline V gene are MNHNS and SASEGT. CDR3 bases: TGTGCCAGCAGTGGTAGCGGGAGGCCCCCCGTGGATACGCAGTATTTT. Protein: CASSGSGRPPVDTQYF.

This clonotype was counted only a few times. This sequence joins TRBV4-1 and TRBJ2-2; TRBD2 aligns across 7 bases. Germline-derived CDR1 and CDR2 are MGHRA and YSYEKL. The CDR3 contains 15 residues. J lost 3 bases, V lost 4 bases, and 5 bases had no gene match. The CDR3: CASSLGGSHTGELFF. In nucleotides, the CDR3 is TGCGCCAGCAGCCTGGGCGGGAGTCACACCGGGGAGCTGTTTTTT.

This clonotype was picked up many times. CDR3 nucleotide sequence: TGTGCCAGCAGCTCAAGGTCAGGTTACGAGCAGTACGTC. Amino acids: CASSSRSGYEQYV. This chain links TRBV5-6 with TRBJ2-7; D is undetermined. Per germline, CDR1 SGHDT and CDR2 YYEEEE. CDR3 size: 13 residues. V shed 3 bases and J shed 4 bases, with 11 bases lying between them.

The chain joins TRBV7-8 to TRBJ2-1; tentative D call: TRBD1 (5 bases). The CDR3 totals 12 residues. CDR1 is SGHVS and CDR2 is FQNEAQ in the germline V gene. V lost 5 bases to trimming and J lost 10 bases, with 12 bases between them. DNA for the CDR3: TGTGCCAGCAGCAAAGACAGCCGCGAGCAGTTCTTC. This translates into CASSKDSREQFF.

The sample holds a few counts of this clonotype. In DNA form, the CDR3 reads TGCGCCAGCAGCTTGGGTCCTAGCGGGGCCTCCTACGAGCAGTACTTC. It is translated as CASSLGPSGASYEQYF. V gene TRBV5-1 combines with J gene TRBJ2-7; TRBD2 matches 9 bases. Germline-derived CDR1 and CDR2 are SGHRS and YFSETQ. This CDR3 region has 16 residues. V was pared by 0 bases and J by 0 bases, with 4 bases of the junction left unmatched.

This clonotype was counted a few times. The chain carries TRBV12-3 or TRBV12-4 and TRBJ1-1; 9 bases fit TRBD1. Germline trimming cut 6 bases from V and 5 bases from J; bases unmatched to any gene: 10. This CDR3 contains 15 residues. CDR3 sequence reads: CASSSPGTGITEAFF. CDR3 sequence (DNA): TGTGCCAGCAGCTCGCCGGGGACAGGGATAACTGAAGCTTTCTTT.

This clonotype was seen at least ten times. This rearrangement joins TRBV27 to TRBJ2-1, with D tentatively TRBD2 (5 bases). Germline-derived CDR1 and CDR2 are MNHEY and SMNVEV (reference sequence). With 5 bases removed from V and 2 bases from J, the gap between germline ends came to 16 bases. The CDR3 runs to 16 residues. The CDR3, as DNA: TGTGCCAGCAGTCCCGAGGGTGGTTTTACCTACAATGAGCAGTTCTTC. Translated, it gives CASSPEGGFTYNEQFF.

CDR3 in amino acids: CASRRIGQGSNSPLHF. DNA for the CDR3: TGTGCCAGCAGACGAATAGGACAGGGAAGTAATTCACCCCTCCACTTT. The chain links TRBV28 to TRBJ1-6, with 8 bases matching TRBD1. With V trimmed by 6 bases and J by 6 bases, 10 bases remained unmatched. CDR1 is MDHEN and CDR2 is SYDVKM in the germline V gene. The CDR3 extends over 16 amino acids.

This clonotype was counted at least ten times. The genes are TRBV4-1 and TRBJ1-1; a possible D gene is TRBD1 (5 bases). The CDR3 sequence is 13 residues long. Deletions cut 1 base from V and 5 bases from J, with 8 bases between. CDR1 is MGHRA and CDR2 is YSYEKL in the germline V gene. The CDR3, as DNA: TGCGCCAGCAGCCAAGTTGGGGGTACTGAAGCTTTCTTT. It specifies CASSQVGGTEAFF.

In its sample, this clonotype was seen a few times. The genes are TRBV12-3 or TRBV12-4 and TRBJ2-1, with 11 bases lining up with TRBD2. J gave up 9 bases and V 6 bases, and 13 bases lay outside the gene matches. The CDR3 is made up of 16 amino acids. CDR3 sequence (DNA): TGTGCCAGCAGCCAACCGGGACTAGCGGCCTTGGGTGAGCAGTTCTTC. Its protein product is CASSQPGLAALGEQFF.

The CDR3 coding sequence is TGTGCCAGCAGCGTAGTCCCAGGGGGCTCTTGGGAGCTGTTTTTT. This codes for CASSVVPGGSWELFF. This chain uses TRBV9 with TRBJ2-2, with TRBD1 matching 8 bases. The V and J ends lost 0 bases and 9 bases, in that order; junction bases with no gene match: 7. The germline V gene has CDR1 SGDLS and CDR2 YYNGEE. The CDR3 is 15 amino acids.

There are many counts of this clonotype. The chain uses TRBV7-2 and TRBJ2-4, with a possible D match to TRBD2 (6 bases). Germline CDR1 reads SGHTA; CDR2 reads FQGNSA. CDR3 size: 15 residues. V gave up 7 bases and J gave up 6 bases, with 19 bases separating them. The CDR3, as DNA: TGTGCCAGCATCGGAGAAGCGGGTGGGAGAAACATTCAGTACTTC. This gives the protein CASIGEAGGRNIQYF.

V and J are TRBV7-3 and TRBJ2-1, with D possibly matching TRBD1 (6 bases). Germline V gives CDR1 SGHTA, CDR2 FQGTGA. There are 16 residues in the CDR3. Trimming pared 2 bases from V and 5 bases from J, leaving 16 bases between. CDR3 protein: CASSLYRPGVHNEQFF. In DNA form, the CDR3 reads TGTGCCAGCAGCTTATACAGGCCAGGGGTCCACAATGAGCAGTTCTTC.

CDR3: CATVDSTGELFF. CDR3 nucleotides: TGTGCCACCGTGGACAGCACCGGGGAGCTGTTTTTT. The chain uses TRBV24-1 and TRBJ2-2; D may be TRBD1 (6 bases). Germline-derived CDR1 and CDR2 are KGHDR and SFDVKD. V was clipped by 9 bases and J by 4 bases, with 8 bases between them. The CDR3 has 12 residues.

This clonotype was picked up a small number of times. Here the CDR3 DNA reads TGCGCCAGCAACATGGTACAGGGGGCGTCCGGGGAGCTGTTTTTT. Translation: CASNMVQGASGELFF. V is TRBV5-1 and J is TRBJ2-2, with 9 bases aligning to TRBD1. Germline CDR1 reads SGHRS; CDR2 reads YFSETQ. Trimming at V came to 6 bases and at J to 6 bases, leaving 9 bases not matched to a gene. The CDR3 sequence is 15 residues long.